Listed here is a single T cell receptor (beta chain). Its target is unknown. Naive CD4+ cells were CD45RA-selected; the remaining cells were memory. This record belongs to a study of shared clonotypes between healthy human individuals. The material for each subset, its genomic DNA, was split evenly across several immunoSEQ plates. Source study methods: In the immunoSEQ data, sequences were junction-only and lacked quality scores, so filtering differed. Method: immunoSEQ multiplex PCR; TCRdb's copy keeps in-frame clones and lacks some. For V, J and clone size, that table is used; D and trimming come from the DNA. The sample holds approximately 1.1 million clones, 75% to 85% seen once. Germline loops: CDR1 LGHNA, CDR2 YNFKEQ. CDR3 size: 15 residues. V was clipped by 5 bases and J by 1 base, with 12 bases between them. Regarding the study as a whole: Memory subsets generally showed smaller estimated richness than naive subsets did.

Sample: memory CD4+ T cells from PBMCs. This sample's subset: CD45RA-negative fraction. The sequence was collected from a man aged 18 to 30 in good health. Some clones in this sample may be carry-over from other donors' samples. The V gene is TRBV4-2, the J gene TRBJ1-5; D is possibly TRBD1 (5 bases). The CDR3 DNA reads as TGTGCCAGCAGCTCCCGTCGGGGGAGCAATCAGCCCCAGCATTTT. Translated: CASSSRRGSNQPQHF.